This passage covers 21 T cell receptor beta chains from one sample sequenced in a study of cytomegalovirus exposure and HLA in healthy donors. PCR employed 60 Vbeta and 13 Jbeta primers. The protocol was immunoSEQ multiplex PCR, while the TCRdb copy is restricted to in-frame clones and leaves out a portion. Altogether approximately 160,000 clones are present, 65% to 85% being singletons, with the ten largest covering around 3%. The specimen was PBMCs. The receptors come from a woman aged 45-65 years in good health and CMV-seropositive.

V is TRBV6-5 and J is TRBJ2-7, with TRBD1 matching 7 bases. The CDR3 has 15 residues. Germline assignment: CDR1 MNHEY and CDR2 SVGAGI. J lost 1 base, V lost 2 bases, and 5 bases had no gene match. The CDR3 region is CASSYAMGQSYEQYF. The DNA for the CDR3 is TGTGCCAGCAGTTACGCTATGGGACAGTCCTACGAGCAGTACTTC.

The rearrangement uses TRBV6-5 and TRBJ1-6; no definite D call. With 5 bases removed from V and 7 bases from J, the gap between germline ends came to 15 bases. Germline CDR1 reads MNHEY; CDR2 reads SVGAGI. The CDR3 extends over 15 amino acids. Here the CDR3 reads CASSIQDLGNSPLHF. As DNA, the CDR3 is TGTGCCAGCAGTATTCAGGATCTTGGAAATTCACCCCTCCACTTT.

The V gene is TRBV10-2, the J gene TRBJ2-2; D might be TRBD1 (6 bases). Germline V gene lookup returns CDR1 WSHSY and CDR2 SAAADI. Between the trimmed V and J ends, which lost 5 bases and 5 bases, there was a span of 15 bases. CDR3 size: 15 residues. CDR3: CASSLQGSGTGELFF. The CDR3 nucleotides read TGCGCCAGCAGTTTACAGGGAAGTGGGACCGGGGAGCTGTTTTTT.

This clone was seen a single time. In nucleotides, the CDR3 is TGTGCCAGTATTATGAACACTGAAGCTTTCTTT. Amino acid sequence: CASIMNTEAFF. The V and J genes are TRBV19 and TRBJ1-1; D uncertain. CDR3 length equals 11 residues. Germline lookup yields CDR1 LNHDA and CDR2 SQIVND (reference sequence). The V end lost 7 bases, the J end lost 0 bases, and 3 bases lay between the germline ends.

This rearrangement joins TRBV14 to TRBJ2-1; the D gene is possibly TRBD2 (5 bases). CDR1 and CDR2 (germline): SGHDN, FVKESK. The CDR3 runs to 16 residues. The ends were cut back, 6 bases at V and 1 base at J, with 16 bases in the middle. CDR3 protein: CASSRADPVSYNEQFF. CDR3 nucleotide sequence: TGTGCCAGCAGTCGAGCGGACCCCGTTTCCTACAATGAGCAGTTCTTC. The complete variable domain, with remaining parts taken from reference TRBV14 and TRBJ2-1, reads EAGVTQFPSHSVIEKGQTVTLRCDPISGHDNLYWYRRVMGKEIKFLLHFVKESKQDESGMPNNRFLAERTGGTYSTLKVQPAELEDSGVYFCASSRADPVSYNEQFFGPGTRLTVL.

The chain joins TRBV28 to TRBJ1-2; D call uncertain. The CDR3 has 14 residues. Per germline, CDR1 MDHEN and CDR2 SYDVKM. Trimming stripped 7 bases from V and 5 bases from J, with 17 bases between. The CDR3 bases are TGTGCCAGCACCACGCTGAGTGGTTGGTATGGCTACACCTTC. Translating it yields CASTTLSGWYGYTF.

This clone appeared a single time. The gene calls are TRBV2 and TRBJ1-2; D is unresolved. The CDR3 has 13 residues. In germline, CDR1 is SNHLY, CDR2 FYNNEI. Trimming left V 4 bases short and J 7 bases short, with 13 bases between. CDR3 nucleotide sequence: TGTGCCAGCAGTGTACTTGAGCGGGGTGGCTACACCTTC. Amino acids: CASSVLERGGYTF. The full variable domain, in which reference TRBV2 and TRBJ1-2 provide the parts outside the CDR3, is EPEVTQTPSHQVTQMGQEVILRCVPISNHLYFYWYRQILGQKVEFLVSFYNNEISEKSEIFDDQFSVERPDGSNFTLKIRSTKLEDSAMYFCASSVLERGGYTFGSGTRLTVV.

This chain connects TRBV29-1 to TRBJ1-2, with D perhaps TRBD1 (6 bases). The CDR3 has 13 amino acids. In germline, CDR1 is SQVTM, CDR2 ANQGSEA. The ends were cut back, 3 bases at V and 2 bases at J, with 10 bases in the middle. The CDR3, as DNA: TGCAGCGTTGAGGGGGGGGCGAACTATGGCTACACCTTC. Residues: CSVEGGANYGYTF.

This clone has only one observation. The genes are TRBV2 and TRBJ2-7; weak D call: TRBD1 (5 bases). V was trimmed by 8 bases and J by 2 bases, leaving 13 bases between them. The CDR3 is 13 residues long. The germline CDR1 and CDR2 sequences are SNHLY and FYNNEI. The CDR3 DNA follows: TGTGCCAGCGGTCCAGGGCGCCCCTACGAGCAGTACTTC. It codes for CASGPGRPYEQYF.

The V call is TRBV5-1, the J call TRBJ1-1; D is possibly TRBD1 (6 bases). CDR3 length equals 11 residues. Trimming took 4 bases from V and 7 from J, leaving 8 bases between them. Germline assignment: CDR1 SGHRS and CDR2 YFSETQ. For the CDR3, the DNA is TGCGCCAGCAGCAAGGACAGTGAAGCTTTCTTT. This encodes CASSKDSEAFF.

This clone was observed a single time. The rearrangement uses TRBV5-1 and TRBJ1-2; TRBD1 agrees at 7 bases. Germline CDR1 is SGHRS and CDR2 is YFSETQ. The CDR3 is 14 residues long. After removal of 0 bases from V and 6 bases from J, the junction contained 5 bases not matched to a gene. CDR3 DNA sequence: TGCGCCAGCAGCTTGGAAGTGACAGGGCATGGCTACACCTTC. It translates to CASSLEVTGHGYTF.

The rearrangement links TRBV7-9 to TRBJ2-5, with D tentatively TRBD2 (7 bases). Germline V gives CDR1 SEHNR, CDR2 FQNEAQ (reference sequence). Deletions cut 1 base from V and 8 bases from J, with 14 bases between. This CDR3 spans 14 amino acids. DNA for the CDR3: TGTGCCAGCAGCTTAGGGGGGGGCCTAGGAACCCAGTACTTC. Protein sequence: CASSLGGGLGTQYF.

This clone was seen a handful of times. The chain recombines TRBV11-2 with TRBJ2-7; TRBD1 matches at 7 bases. With 5 bases clipped from V and 4 bases from J, the junction kept 11 bases outside the gene matches. CDR1 is SGHAT, CDR2 FQNNGV, per germline. This CDR3 spans 15 amino acids. CDR3 region: CASSPGAGGTYEQYF. The CDR3 DNA follows: TGTGCCAGCAGCCCTGGGGCAGGGGGTACTTACGAGCAGTACTTC.

The chain employs TRBV18 and TRBJ2-7, with a tentative D call TRBD2 (5 bases). The CDR3 totals 14 residues. Germline V gene sequence: CDR1 KGHSH, CDR2 LQKENI. Trimming pared 6 bases from V and 1 base from J, leaving 13 bases between. CDR3 sequence (DNA): TGTGCCAGCTCGATCGCCGGGAAATCCTACGAGCAGTACTTC. As protein: CASSIAGKSYEQYF.

Only a few counts were recorded for this clone. V gene TRBV6-5 combines with J gene TRBJ2-5; perhaps TRBD1 as D (6 bases). With the DNA end fitting TRBJ2-7 better, the J assignment may be wrong. Germline CDR1 and CDR2: MNHEY and SVGAGI. CDR3 length: 14 residues. The CDR3 region is CASSPVGGSYEQYF. The CDR3 nucleotides read TGTGCCAGCAGTCCCGTAGGGGGCTCCTACGAGCAGTACTTC.

The genes are TRBV5-6 and TRBJ1-6; D may be TRBD1 (5 bases). V was pared by 1 base and J by 12 bases, with 14 bases between. Germline CDR1 and CDR2: SGHDT and YYEEEE. This CDR3 is built from 14 residues. The CDR3 DNA reads TGTGCCAGCAGCTTGAGGGGTCCCTTGGAACCCCTCCACTTT. Protein product: CASSLRGPLEPLHF.

The rearrangement links TRBV9 to TRBJ2-1; 8 bases are shared with TRBD1. Germline loops: CDR1 SGDLS, CDR2 YYNGEE. The V segment lost 7 bases and the J segment 7 bases; nucleotides outside the gene matches: 10. CDR3 length: 14 amino acids. The CDR3 nucleotides read TGTGCCAGCGGCGGCAGGGGGCGTGAGAATGAGCAGTTCTTC. Translating it yields CASGGRGRENEQFF.

The genes are TRBV5-4 and TRBJ2-1; 8 bases are a match to TRBD2. Germline CDR1 is SGHNT and CDR2 is YYREEE (reference sequence). V lost 2 bases to trimming and J lost 5 bases; unmatched junction nucleotides: 6. The CDR3 totals 15 residues. CDR3 region: CASSFGNSGNNEQFF. In DNA form, the CDR3 reads TGTGCCAGCAGCTTTGGAAATAGCGGGAACAATGAGCAGTTCTTC.

The V call is TRBV5-6, the J call TRBJ2-3, with D uncertain. The V gene lost 1 base and the J gene lost 5 bases, with 8 bases spanning the gap. This CDR3 contains 13 residues. The germline V gene has CDR1 SGHDT and CDR2 YYEEEE. DNA of the CDR3: TGTGCCAGCAGCTTGCCAAGCGTAGATACGCAGTATTTT. Protein product: CASSLPSVDTQYF.

This sequence joins TRBV2 and TRBJ2-1, with 7 positions matching TRBD2. J was trimmed by 13 bases and V by 5 bases; bases with no gene match: 8. The CDR3 runs to 12 residues. Per germline, CDR1 SNHLY and CDR2 FYNNEI. The CDR3 spells CASSSASGGQFF. DNA for the CDR3: TGTGCCAGCAGTTCTGCCTCGGGAGGTCAGTTCTTC.

The rearrangement uses TRBV7-9 and TRBJ2-7; 8 positions agree with TRBD1. Germline CDR1 and CDR2: SEHNR and FQNEAQ (reference sequence). The V gene end was trimmed by 5 bases and the J gene end by 6 bases; junction bases not matched to a gene: 15. The CDR3 totals 16 residues. The CDR3 nucleotides are TGTGCCAGCAGCGCAGCCTCCGGACAGGGAAGCGCCGAGCAGTACTTC. Translating it yields CASSAASGQGSAEQYF.